The 2 T cell receptor beta chains below all came from one sample that was sequenced in a study of T-cell memory formation after mild COVID-19. TCRdb passed the 5' RACE reads through MiXCR, listing each CDR3 protein once. The sample records just under 350,000 distinct CDR3 sequences, 13% being singletons. The sequenced sample consisted of PBMCs or a T cell subset sorted from them (not recorded which). These receptors all come from a man younger than 35 who had mild COVID-19 (a few samples of this study predate the infection). Cell type and time point are not known.

The chain has TRBV6-5 and TRBJ1-1; D perhaps matches TRBD1 (6 bases). This CDR3 is built from 13 residues. CDR1 MNHEY and CDR2 SVGAGI come from the germline V gene. V gave up 2 bases and J gave up 6 bases, with 10 bases separating them. The CDR3 coding sequence is TGTGCCAGCAGTTACCAGGGGCCCCCTGAAGCTTTCTTT. Protein sequence: CASSYQGPPEAFF.

The J gene is TRBJ1-2, the V gene TRBV4-2; D uncertain. The CDR3 totals 13 residues. Germline V gene data show CDR1 as LGHNA and CDR2 as YNFKEQ. V lost 3 bases, J lost 3 bases, and 8 bases lay in between. In DNA form, the CDR3 reads TGTGCCAGCAGCCAGGTCGGAGACTATGGCTACACCTTC. Residues: CASSQVGDYGYTF.